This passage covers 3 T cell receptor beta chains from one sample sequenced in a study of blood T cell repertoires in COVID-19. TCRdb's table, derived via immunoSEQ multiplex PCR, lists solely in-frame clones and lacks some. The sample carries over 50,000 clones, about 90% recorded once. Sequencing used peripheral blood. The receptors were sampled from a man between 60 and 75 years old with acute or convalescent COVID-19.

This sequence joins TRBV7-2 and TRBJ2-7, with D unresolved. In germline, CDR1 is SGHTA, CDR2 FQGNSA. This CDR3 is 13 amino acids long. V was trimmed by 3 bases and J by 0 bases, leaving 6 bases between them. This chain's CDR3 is CASSLFNSYEQYF. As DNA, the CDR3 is TGTGCCAGCAGCTTGTTCAACTCCTACGAGCAGTACTTC.

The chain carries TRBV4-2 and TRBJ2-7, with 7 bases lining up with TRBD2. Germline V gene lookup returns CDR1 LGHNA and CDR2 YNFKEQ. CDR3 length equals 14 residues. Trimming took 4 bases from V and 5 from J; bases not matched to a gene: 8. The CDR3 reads CASSLGRGEDEQYF. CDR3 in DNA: TGTGCCAGCAGCCTCGGCCGGGGGGAGGACGAGCAGTACTTC.

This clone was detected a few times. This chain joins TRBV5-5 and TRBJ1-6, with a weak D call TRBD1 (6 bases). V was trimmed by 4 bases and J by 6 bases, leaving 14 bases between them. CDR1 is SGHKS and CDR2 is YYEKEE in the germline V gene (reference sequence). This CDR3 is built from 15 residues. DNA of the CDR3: TGTGCCAGCAGCCCAACCCCACAGGGTAATTCACCCCTCCACTTT. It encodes CASSPTPQGNSPLHF.